This is a list of T cell receptor beta chains from one sample in a study of T cell responses to AZD1222 COVID-19 vaccine. The table came from immunoSEQ multiplex PCR; TCRdb's copy has only in-frame clones and leaves some out. The profile shows more than 110,000 clones, around 90% of them singletons. The sample was peripheral blood, taken on day 0 of AZD1222 vaccination. The receptors stem from an adult in good health. The CDR3 runs from the conserved cysteine through the conserved F or W. The D gene is left open where the match is weak. Not every row has a clone size; where given, it reads once, few, many or a size class.

TRBV11-3,TRBD2,NA,TRBJ2-7,CASSISGRGYEQYF,TGTGCCAGCAGCATAAGCGGGAGGGGGTACGAGCAGTACTTC
TRBV4-1,NA,NA,TRBJ2-2,CASSHQRTDEFTGELFF,TGCGCCAGCAGCCACCAAAGGACAGATGAGTTCACCGGGGAGCTGTTTTTT
TRBV4-1,NA,NA,TRBJ2-5,CASSQDRGAGGETQYF,TGCGCCAGCAGCCAAGATCGGGGAGCGGGTGGGGAGACCCAGTACTTC
TRBV28,TRBD1,NA,TRBJ2-7,CASNKQGALNEQYF,TGTGCCAGCAACAAACAGGGGGCTCTAAACGAGCAGTACTTC
TRBV11-2,TRBD1,NA,TRBJ2-4,CASSFLDAGQGGHIQYF,TGTGCCAGCAGCTTCCTAGACGCAGGACAGGGTGGGCACATTCAGTACTTC
TRBV5-4,NA,NA,TRBJ2-7,CASSFPKDRELSYEQYF,TGTGCCAGCAGCTTTCCGAAGGACCGGGAACTATCCTACGAGCAGTACTTC
TRBV2,NA,NA,TRBJ2-7,CASSPMGARISSYEQYF,TGTGCCAGCAGCCCGATGGGCGCTCGAATCTCGTCCTACGAGCAGTACTTC
TRBV6-1,NA,NA,TRBJ2-7,CASSVSSYEQYF,TGTGCCAGCTCGGTGAGCTCCTACGAGCAGTACTTC
TRBV5-1,NA,NA,TRBJ1-5,CASSLRGLEGPQHF,TGCGCCAGCAGCTTGCGAGGGTTAGAAGGGCCCCAGCATTTT
TRBV28,NA,NA,TRBJ2-2,CASSSRGTSNTGELFF,TGTGCCAGCAGTTCCCGGGGGACTTCGAACACCGGGGAGCTGTTTTTT
TRBV3-1/TRBV3-2,NA,NA,TRBJ2-3,CASSLKGLVDTQYF,TGTGCCAGCAGCCTGAAGGGGTTGGTGGATACGCAGTATTTT
TRBV29-1,NA,NA,TRBJ1-2,CSVEEAGSRGYTF,TGCAGCGTGGAGGAGGCGGGGAGTCGGGGCTACACCTTC
TRBV5-1,NA,few,TRBJ1-3,CASSSEGNTIYF,TGCGCCAGCAGCTCGGAAGGAAACACCATATATTTT
TRBV29-1,TRBD1,NA,TRBJ2-1,CSVQGVRPYNEQFF,TGCAGCGTGCAGGGGGTTCGGCCGTACAATGAGCAGTTCTTC
TRBV7-9,NA,NA,TRBJ2-1,CASSLGGGGFYNEQFF,TGTGCCAGCAGCTTAGGAGGAGGGGGCTTCTACAATGAGCAGTTCTTC
TRBV27,TRBD2,once,TRBJ2-7,CASRVSRGLAGGSYEQYF,TGTGCCAGCAGAGTTTCTCGTGGGCTAGCGGGAGGGTCCTACGAGCAGTACTTC
TRBV25-1,TRBD2,NA,TRBJ2-5,CASSAGLAHQETQYF,TGTGCCAGCAGTGCGGGACTAGCGCACCAAGAGACCCAGTACTTC
TRBV19,TRBD1,NA,TRBJ1-2,CASRDDRGNYGYTF,TGTGCCAGTAGGGACGACAGGGGAAACTATGGCTACACCTTC
TRBV7-8,TRBD1,NA,TRBJ1-5,CASSLDSGGGGQPQHF,TGTGCCAGCAGCTTAGATTCAGGGGGAGGAGGACAGCCCCAGCATTTT
TRBV11-2,NA,NA,TRBJ2-1,CASSLVANEQFF,TGTGCCAGCAGCTTAGTGGCCAATGAGCAGTTCTTC
TRBV7-9,TRBD1,NA,TRBJ2-7,CASTNFEGQGYEQYF,TGTGCCAGCACGAATTTTGAGGGACAGGGTTACGAGCAGTACTTC
TRBV6-5,TRBD1,NA,TRBJ2-7,CASSAGQGASYEQYF,TGTGCCAGCAGCGCCGGACAGGGGGCTTCCTACGAGCAGTACTTC
TRBV28,TRBD1,NA,TRBJ2-3,CASSLGTGVDTQYF,TGTGCCAGCAGCTTGGGAACAGGGGTTGATACGCAGTATTTT
TRBV11-3,TRBD1,NA,TRBJ2-1,CASSSRDSYNEQFF,TGTGCCAGCAGCTCCCGGGACAGCTACAATGAGCAGTTCTTC
TRBV6-4,NA,NA,TRBJ2-3,CASSDGALGDTQYF,TGTGCCAGCAGTGACGGCGCCCTTGGGGATACGCAGTATTTT
TRBV4-2,TRBD1,NA,TRBJ2-7,CASGAGWTGANEQYF,TGTGCCAGCGGGGCGGGATGGACAGGGGCCAACGAGCAGTACTTC
TRBV2,NA,NA,TRBJ1-2,CASSPSGNYGYTF,TGTGCCAGCAGCCCTTCAGGGAATTATGGCTACACCTTC
TRBV6-1,NA,NA,TRBJ1-3,CASSEILGGSSGNTIYF,TGTGCCAGCAGTGAAATTCTGGGGGGTAGCTCTGGAAACACCATATATTTT
TRBV6-5,NA,few,TRBJ2-7,CASSYSTGYEQYF,TGTGCCAGCAGTTACTCGACCGGCTACGAGCAGTACTTC
TRBV5-4,NA,NA,TRBJ1-4,CASSLRQKGANEKLFF,TGTGCCAGCAGCTTGCGGCAGAAAGGGGCTAATGAAAAACTGTTTTTT
TRBV6-2/TRBV6-3,NA,once,TRBJ1-2,CASSWGVYGYTF,TGTGCCAGCAGTTGGGGGGTCTATGGCTACACCTTC
TRBV29-1,TRBD1,NA,TRBJ2-1,CSIRDYTGDEQFF,TGCAGCATCCGCGACTACACAGGGGATGAGCAGTTCTTC
TRBV24-1,NA,NA,TRBJ2-7,CATSDTRGSSYEQYF,TGTGCCACCAGTGATACGAGGGGCAGCTCCTACGAGCAGTACTTC
TRBV5-1,NA,NA,TRBJ1-2,CASSLWVQGNDGYTF,TGCGCCAGCAGCTTGTGGGTACAGGGAAATGACGGCTACACCTTC
TRBV7-2,TRBD1,NA,TRBJ1-2,CASRPGGVDYGYTF,TGTGCCAGCAGACCAGGGGGCGTTGACTATGGCTACACCTTC
TRBV12-5,NA,NA,TRBJ2-1,CASGSGLLNEQFF,TGTGCTAGTGGTTCGGGACTTCTCAATGAGCAGTTCTTC
TRBV9,NA,NA,TRBJ1-6,CASSPQSQNSPLHF,TGTGCCAGCAGCCCACAATCCCAGAATTCACCCCTCCACTTT
TRBV6-5,TRBD1,few,TRBJ1-2,CASSYPGQGVYGYTF,TGTGCCAGCAGTTACCCGGGACAGGGGGTCTATGGCTACACCTTC
TRBV28,TRBD1,once,TRBJ2-5,CASYEDRARGTQYF,TGTGCCAGCTACGAGGACAGGGCGCGAGGGACCCAGTACTTC
TRBV28,NA,NA,TRBJ1-3,CASSSWGGPTLGNTIYF,TGTGCCAGCAGTTCTTGGGGGGGGCCGACGCTCGGAAACACCATATATTTT
TRBV5-4,TRBD2,NA,TRBJ2-1,CASSPGTSSNNEQFF,TGTGCCAGCAGCCCCGGGACTAGTTCTAATAATGAGCAGTTCTTC
TRBV28,NA,NA,TRBJ1-1,CASTEGMMNTEAFF,TGTGCCAGCACGGAGGGCATGATGAACACTGAAGCTTTCTTT
TRBV28,TRBD1,NA,TRBJ1-1,CASSLAGGNTEAFF,TGTGCCAGCAGTTTGGCAGGGGGCAACACTGAAGCTTTCTTT
TRBV2,NA,NA,TRBJ2-7,CASSDQTDSYEQYF,TGTGCCAGCAGTGACCAGACAGACTCCTACGAGCAGTACTTC
TRBV15,TRBD2,NA,TRBJ2-5,CATSRGVTSGELETQYF,TGTGCCACCAGCAGAGGAGTGACTAGCGGGGAATTAGAGACCCAGTACTTC
TRBV7-9,TRBD1,NA,TRBJ2-7,CASSLGRQGTDPYEQYF,TGTGCCAGCAGCTTAGGAAGACAGGGGACGGATCCCTACGAGCAGTACTTC
TRBV3-1/TRBV3-2,NA,NA,TRBJ1-4,CASSLGGGGEKLFF,TGTGCCAGCAGCCTAGGAGGAGGAGGTGAAAAACTGTTTTTT
TRBV7-9,TRBD1,few,TRBJ2-5,CASSSLTGDTETQYF,TGTGCCAGCAGCTCCCTGACAGGGGATACGGAGACCCAGTACTTC
TRBV19,TRBD1,NA,TRBJ2-2,CASTKRGTGQFTGELFF,TGTGCCAGTACAAAACGTGGGACAGGGCAATTCACCGGGGAGCTGTTTTTT
TRBV28,NA,NA,TRBJ1-3,CASSRNSDVGNTIYF,TGTGCCAGCAGCCGGAACTCGGACGTAGGAAACACCATATATTTT
TRBV5-1,NA,NA,TRBJ2-7,CASSLTGGGFEQYF,TGCGCCAGCAGCCTAACGGGGGGCGGGTTCGAGCAGTACTTC
TRBV6-5,TRBD1,NA,TRBJ2-6,CASSYRGRGANVLTF,TGTGCCAGCAGCTACAGGGGGCGCGGGGCCAACGTCCTGACTTTC
TRBV5-1,TRBD1,NA,TRBJ2-2,CASSLGDRDRGELFF,TGCGCCAGCAGCTTGGGGGACAGGGATCGAGGGGAGCTGTTTTTT
TRBV5-4,NA,NA,TRBJ1-1,CASSPDSETEAFF,TGTGCCAGCAGCCCGGACAGCGAAACTGAAGCTTTCTTT
TRBV11-2,NA,few,TRBJ2-5,CASRYPGLQETQYF,TGTGCCAGCAGATATCCGGGGCTCCAAGAGACCCAGTACTTC
TRBV5-4,NA,NA,TRBJ2-2,CASSLELSRELFF,TGTGCCAGCAGCTTGGAATTGTCTAGGGAGCTGTTTTTT
TRBV5-1,TRBD2,NA,TRBJ2-7,CASSLTSGSFLEQYF,TGCGCCAGCAGCTTGACTAGCGGGAGTTTCCTCGAGCAGTACTTC
TRBV6-5,NA,NA,TRBJ1-1,CASRTDTEAFF,TGTGCCAGCCGGACGGACACTGAAGCTTTCTTT
TRBV6-5,TRBD1,NA,TRBJ1-4,CASSGTALTNEKLFF,TGTGCCAGCAGCGGGACAGCTTTAACTAATGAAAAACTGTTTTTT